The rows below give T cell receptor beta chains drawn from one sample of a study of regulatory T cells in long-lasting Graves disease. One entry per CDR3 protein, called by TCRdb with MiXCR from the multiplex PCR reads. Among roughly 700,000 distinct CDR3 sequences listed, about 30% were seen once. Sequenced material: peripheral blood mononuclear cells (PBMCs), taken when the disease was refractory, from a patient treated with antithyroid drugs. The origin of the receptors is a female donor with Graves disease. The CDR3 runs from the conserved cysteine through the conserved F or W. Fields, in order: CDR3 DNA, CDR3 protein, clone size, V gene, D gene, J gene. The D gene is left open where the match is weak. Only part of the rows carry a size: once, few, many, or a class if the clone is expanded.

TGCAGTGCGCCGACAGGGGGCCCGAGGGGCTACACCTTC	CSAPTGGPRGYTF	-	TRBV20-1	TRBD1	TRBJ1-2
TGTGCCAGCAGCCCGACTGCCCATGAGCAGTTCTTC	CASSPTAHEQFF	-	TRBV7-2	-	TRBJ2-1
TGTGCCAGCAGTTTATTAGGGGGGCGAAACGAGCAGTACTTC	CASSLLGGRNEQYF	few	TRBV27	-	TRBJ2-7
TGCGCCAGCAGCTTGGCGGGTCTCTCACAGTTGAACACTGAAGCTTTCTTT	CASSLAGLSQLNTEAFF	-	TRBV5-1	-	TRBJ1-1
TGTGCCAGCAGTTACAGGGGTCCAAGCAATCAGCCCCAGCATTTT	CASSYRGPSNQPQHF	few	TRBV6-5	-	TRBJ1-5
TGTGCCAGCAGTGCAGGGGGAGCGGGAAACACCATATATTTT	CASSAGGAGNTIYF	-	TRBV28	TRBD1	TRBJ1-3
TGTGCCAGCAGTTTAGGGTCCCCTAGCAATCAGCCCCAGCATTTT	CASSLGSPSNQPQHF	many	TRBV12-3/TRBV12-4	-	TRBJ1-5
TGTGCCAGCAGTCCCTTAGCGGGAGGGTTCTACTTC	CASSPLAGGFYF	once	TRBV27	TRBD2	TRBJ2-4
TGTGCCAGCAGTTTCCCAGGGGGCCTTGGTCAGCCCCAGCATTTT	CASSFPGGLGQPQHF	few	TRBV6-5	TRBD1	TRBJ1-5
TGCAGTGCCGTAGGCATAGTAAGAGAGACCCAGTACTTC	CSAVGIVRETQYF	few	TRBV20-1	-	TRBJ2-5
TGTGCCATCAGTGAGGCTGGGACTTTAGGGGACTATGGCTACACCTTC	CAISEAGTLGDYGYTF	-	TRBV10-3	-	TRBJ1-2
TGTGCCTGGAGCCCCCCGGCCGGGAGGAGCAATCAGCCCCAGCATTTT	CAWSPPAGRSNQPQHF	-	TRBV30	-	TRBJ1-5
TGTGCCAGCAGTCTCCTCACGCGGAAGAACACTGAAGCTTTCTTT	CASSLLTRKNTEAFF	many	TRBV6-1	-	TRBJ1-1
TGTGCCAGCAGGAGAGGGGTCGCGCAGTCTGGGGCCAACGTCCTGACTTTC	CASRRGVAQSGANVLTF	once	TRBV3-1	-	TRBJ2-6
TGTGCCAGCAGCCTGAACGGGCTTGAAGCTTTCTTT	CASSLNGLEAFF	few	TRBV6-1	-	TRBJ1-1
TGCGCCAGCAGTGACCCAGGGAATGACATTCAGTACTTC	CASSDPGNDIQYF	-	TRBV10-1	-	TRBJ2-4
TGCAGCGGACGGCGATTGGGGGACTATGGCTACACCTTC	CSGRRLGDYGYTF	few	TRBV29-1	-	TRBJ1-2
TGTGCCAGCAGCCCCCGGGGTCTGAACACTGAAGCTTTCTTT	CASSPRGLNTEAFF	many	TRBV12-3/TRBV12-4	-	TRBJ1-1
TGTGCCAGTAGTATTGGGCACAGGGGAATGAGCACTGAAGCTTTCTTT	CASSIGHRGMSTEAFF	few	TRBV19	TRBD1	TRBJ1-1
TGTGCCAGCAACGAAGCGGACAGGGGGCCTGGCTACACCTTC	CASNEADRGPGYTF	many	TRBV5-6	TRBD1	TRBJ1-2
TGTGCCAGTCAGGGTAGGAGTTACGAGCAGTACTTC	CASQGRSYEQYF	few	TRBV6-1	-	TRBJ2-7
TGTGCCAGCATTCGGGACATAGCCTATGGCTACACCTTC	CASIRDIAYGYTF	many	TRBV2	-	TRBJ1-2
TGCAGCGTTGACTGGGCGGGAAGGGAGACCCAGTACTTC	CSVDWAGRETQYF	few	TRBV29-1	-	TRBJ2-5
TGCGCCAGCAGCGAGAATGGGGTTGGCTACACCTTC	CASSENGVGYTF	-	TRBV10-2	-	TRBJ1-2
TGTGCCAGCAGTCGTTACACGGCTAATTCACCCCTCCACTTT	CASSRYTANSPLHF	few	TRBV28	-	TRBJ1-6
TGTGCCAGCAGTGTCGGGACTAGCACAGATACGCAGTATTTT	CASSVGTSTDTQYF	-	TRBV2	-	TRBJ2-3
TGTGCCAGCAGTTTGGTTGAGGGCGGGGAGCTGTTTTTT	CASSLVEGGELFF	few	TRBV12-3/TRBV12-4	-	TRBJ2-2
TGTGCCAGCAGTGAAGGGGACAGTCTCACCGGGGAGCTGTTTTTT	CASSEGDSLTGELFF	few	TRBV6-2/TRBV6-3	TRBD1	TRBJ2-2
TGCAGTGCCCCCGGCGAGGGGCGGTTAAGGGGTTACGAAAAACTGTTTTTT	CSAPGEGRLRGYEKLFF	few	TRBV20-1	-	TRBJ1-4
TGTGCCAGCAGTGAAGATCGGGCAGTCGCGTGGGGCTACACCTTC	CASSEDRAVAWGYTF	many	TRBV2	-	TRBJ1-2
TGTGCCTGGAGTGTACGGCTAGGGGTTCAGGAGACCCAGTACTTC	CAWSVRLGVQETQYF	-	TRBV30	-	TRBJ2-5
TGTGCCACCAGCAGAGATCAGAAGGACTATGGCTACACCTTC	CATSRDQKDYGYTF	many	TRBV15	-	TRBJ1-2
TGCAGTGCTAGAGGCACGACGAACACTGAAGCTTTCTTT	CSARGTTNTEAFF	few	TRBV20-1	-	TRBJ1-1
TGTGCCAGCAAGGGCGGGACAGACTTCTCCTATGGCTACACCTTC	CASKGGTDFSYGYTF	-	TRBV6-1	TRBD1	TRBJ1-2
TGTGCCAGCAGCTTCCCCACCTACGAGCAGTACTTC	CASSFPTYEQYF	-	TRBV7-9	-	TRBJ2-7
TGTGCCAGCAACCGCCCCAATCAGCCCCAGCATTTT	CASNRPNQPQHF	many	TRBV2	-	TRBJ1-5
TGTGCCAGCAGTCCAGACACAGGGGGAGATACGCAGTATTTT	CASSPDTGGDTQYF	-	TRBV12-3/TRBV12-4	TRBD1	TRBJ2-3
TGTGCCAGGTTCTGCCCGAACACTGAAGCTTTCTTT	CARFCPNTEAFF	-	TRBV6-1	-	TRBJ1-1
TGTGCCAGCAGTTTCCTGCAGGGGGCATACGAGCAGTACTTC	CASSFLQGAYEQYF	many	TRBV28	TRBD1	TRBJ2-7
TGCGCCAGCAGCTTGGAGCAGGGAGTGAATGAAGCTTTCTTT	CASSLEQGVNEAFF	-	TRBV5-1	-	TRBJ1-1
TGTGCCAGAAGAAACGGGTCCTATAATTCACCCCTCCACTTT	CARRNGSYNSPLHF	few	TRBV2	-	TRBJ1-6
TGTGCCAGCAGCCCTTCGGGGGGCCTGTTCTACGAGCAGTACTTC	CASSPSGGLFYEQYF	-	TRBV9	-	TRBJ2-7
TGCAGTGCCACTGAGGGGACGGGCAATCAGCCCCAGCATTTT	CSATEGTGNQPQHF	few	TRBV20-1	-	TRBJ1-5
TGTGCCAGCAGTTTTCGACAGGACTATAGCAATCAGCCCCAGCATTTT	CASSFRQDYSNQPQHF	few	TRBV27	-	TRBJ1-5
TGCAGTGCTAGACCTAGCGGATACACCTACGAGCAGTACTTC	CSARPSGYTYEQYF	-	TRBV20-1	TRBD2	TRBJ2-7
TGTGCCAGCAGCGGCCCCGGGACAGGGTTCGGCTATGGCTACACCTTC	CASSGPGTGFGYGYTF	few	TRBV9	TRBD1	TRBJ1-2
TGTGCCAGCGTTGGAGACAGCCATCAGCCCCAGCATTTT	CASVGDSHQPQHF	-	TRBV12-3/TRBV12-4	-	TRBJ1-5
TGTGCCAGCAGCCCCACGGCAGCAAACACCGGGGAGCTGTTTTTT	CASSPTAANTGELFF	few	TRBV7-3	-	TRBJ2-2
TGTGCCAGCAGTTTATCGGGCCCATATTCACCCCTCCACTTT	CASSLSGPYSPLHF	few	TRBV27	-	TRBJ1-6
TGCGCCAGCAGCTTGTATCGGGACTCTATCCATGGCTACACCTTC	CASSLYRDSIHGYTF	-	TRBV5-1	-	TRBJ1-2
TGTGCCAGTAGTATGGGACAGGGATGGAATCAGCCCCAGCATTTT	CASSMGQGWNQPQHF	-	TRBV19	TRBD1	TRBJ1-5
TGTGCCAGCACCCCCGACGGCAGCAATCAGCCCCAGCATTTT	CASTPDGSNQPQHF	-	TRBV12-3/TRBV12-4	-	TRBJ1-5
TGTGCCAGCAGATCAACAGGGAATTTGAACACCGGGGAGCTGTTTTTT	CASRSTGNLNTGELFF	-	TRBV6-1	-	TRBJ2-2
TGCGCCAGCAGCGTGGGGACGGGCTACGAGCAGTACTTC	CASSVGTGYEQYF	many	TRBV5-1	-	TRBJ2-7
TGTGCCAGCAGCCACTGGACAGGCCAAGAGACCCAGTACTTC	CASSHWTGQETQYF	few	TRBV7-9	TRBD1	TRBJ2-5
TGTGCCAGTAGTATAGGGCCAGGGAGCTCCTACGAGCAGTACTTC	CASSIGPGSSYEQYF	-	TRBV19	-	TRBJ2-7
TGTGCCAGCAGCATCGACGGGACTAGTCGCGATGAGCAGTTCTTC	CASSIDGTSRDEQFF	-	TRBV9	TRBD2	TRBJ2-1
TGTGCCAGCAACCTAGGGGCCCTCTCTGGAAACACCATATATTTT	CASNLGALSGNTIYF	-	TRBV6-2/TRBV6-3	-	TRBJ1-3
TGTGCCAGCGGCCCCCGGGGCGGGGGGTTCACTGAAGCTTTCTTT	CASGPRGGGFTEAFF	-	TRBV6-1	-	TRBJ1-1